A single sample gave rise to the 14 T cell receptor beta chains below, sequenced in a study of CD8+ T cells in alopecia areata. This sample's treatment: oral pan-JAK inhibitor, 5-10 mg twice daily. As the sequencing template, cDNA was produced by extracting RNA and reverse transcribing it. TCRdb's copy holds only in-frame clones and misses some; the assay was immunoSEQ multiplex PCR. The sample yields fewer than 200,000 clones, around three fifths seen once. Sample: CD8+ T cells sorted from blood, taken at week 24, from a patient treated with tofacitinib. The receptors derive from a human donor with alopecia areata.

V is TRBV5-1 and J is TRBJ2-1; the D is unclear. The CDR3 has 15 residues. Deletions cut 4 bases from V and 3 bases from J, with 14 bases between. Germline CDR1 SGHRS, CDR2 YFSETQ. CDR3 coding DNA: TGCGCCAGCAGCATGGACCCGGACGGCTACAATGAGCAGTTCTTC. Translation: CASSMDPDGYNEQFF.

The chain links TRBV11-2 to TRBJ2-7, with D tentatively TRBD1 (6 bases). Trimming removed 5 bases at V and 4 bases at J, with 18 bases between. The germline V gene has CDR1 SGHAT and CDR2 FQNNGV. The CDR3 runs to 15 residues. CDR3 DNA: TGTGCCAGCAGCGTGAGTAGTGCCAGGGGTTACGAGCAGTACTTC. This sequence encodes CASSVSSARGYEQYF.

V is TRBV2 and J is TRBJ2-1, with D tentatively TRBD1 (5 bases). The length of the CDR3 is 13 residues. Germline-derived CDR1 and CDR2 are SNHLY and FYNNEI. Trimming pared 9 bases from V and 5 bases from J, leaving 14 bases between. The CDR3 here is CARRGTRNNEQFF. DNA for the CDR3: TGTGCCAGAAGGGGCACCCGAAACAATGAGCAGTTCTTC.

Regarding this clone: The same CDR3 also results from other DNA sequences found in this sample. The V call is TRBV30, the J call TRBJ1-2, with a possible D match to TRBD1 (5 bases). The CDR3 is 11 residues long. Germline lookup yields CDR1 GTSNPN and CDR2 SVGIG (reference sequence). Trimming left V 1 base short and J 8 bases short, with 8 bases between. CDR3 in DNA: TGTGCCTGGAGTGGGGACTCGGGCTACACCTTC. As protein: CAWSGDSGYTF.

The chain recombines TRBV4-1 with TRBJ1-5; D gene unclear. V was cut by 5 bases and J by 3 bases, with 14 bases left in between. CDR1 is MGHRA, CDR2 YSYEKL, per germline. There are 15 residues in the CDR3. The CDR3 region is CASSLGPGYNQPQHF. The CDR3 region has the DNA TGCGCCAGCAGCTTAGGGCCGGGTTACAATCAGCCCCAGCATTTT.

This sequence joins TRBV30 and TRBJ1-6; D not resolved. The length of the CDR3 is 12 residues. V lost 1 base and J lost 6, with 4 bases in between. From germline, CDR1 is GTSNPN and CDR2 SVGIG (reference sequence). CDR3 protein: CAWSGINSPLHF. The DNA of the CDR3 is TGTGCCTGGAGTGGCATTAATTCACCCCTCCACTTT.

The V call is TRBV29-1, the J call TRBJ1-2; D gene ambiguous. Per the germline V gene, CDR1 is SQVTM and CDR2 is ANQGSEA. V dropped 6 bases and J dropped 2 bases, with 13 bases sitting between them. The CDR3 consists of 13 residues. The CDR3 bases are TGCAGCGTGACTACGGATAGGAACTATGGCTACACCTTC. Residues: CSVTTDRNYGYTF.

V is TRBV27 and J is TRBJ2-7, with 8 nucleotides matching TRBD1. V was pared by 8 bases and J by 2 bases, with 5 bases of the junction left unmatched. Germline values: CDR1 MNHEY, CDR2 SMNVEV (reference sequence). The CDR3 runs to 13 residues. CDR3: CASSPGQAYEQYF. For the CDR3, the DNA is TGTGCCAGCTCACCGGGACAGGCCTACGAGCAGTACTTC.

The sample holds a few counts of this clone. The chain's CDR3 is CASSLYKGAAETQYF. CDR3 DNA sequence: TGTGCCAGCAGTTTATATAAGGGGGCGGCAGAGACCCAGTACTTC. V usage is TRBV27 and J usage is TRBJ2-5; 7 bases fit TRBD1. The CDR3 contains 15 residues. Germline CDR1 reads MNHEY; CDR2 reads SMNVEV (reference sequence). The V and J ends lost 1 base and 4 bases, in that order; junction bases with no gene match: 6.

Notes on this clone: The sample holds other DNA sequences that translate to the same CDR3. Here the CDR3 reads CSVVRGGTEAFF. Written as DNA, the CDR3 is TGCAGCGTTGTCAGGGGAGGCACTGAAGCTTTCTTT. The chain carries TRBV29-1 and TRBJ1-1, with D possibly being TRBD1 (6 bases). CDR1 SQVTM and CDR2 ANQGSEA come from the germline V gene. The CDR3 is 12 residues long. V was cut by 4 bases and J by 4 bases, with 10 bases left in between.

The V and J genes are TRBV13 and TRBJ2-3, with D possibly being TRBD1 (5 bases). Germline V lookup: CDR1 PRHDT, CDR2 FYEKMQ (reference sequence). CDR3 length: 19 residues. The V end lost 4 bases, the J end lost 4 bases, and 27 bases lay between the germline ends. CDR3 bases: TGTGCCAGCAGCTCAACGCAGGAGCCAGGGATGGATTTGGCAGATACGCAGTATTTT. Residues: CASSSTQEPGMDLADTQYF.

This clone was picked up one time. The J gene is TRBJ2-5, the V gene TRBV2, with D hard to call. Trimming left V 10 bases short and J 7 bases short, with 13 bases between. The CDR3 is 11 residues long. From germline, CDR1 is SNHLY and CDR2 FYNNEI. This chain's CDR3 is CATLAHGTQYF. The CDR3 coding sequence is TGTGCCACCCTCGCCCACGGGACCCAGTACTTC.

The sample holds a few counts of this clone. CDR3 sequence (DNA): TGTGCCAGCATGGGCAGTATCAAGGGGCAGTTCTTC. This translates into CASMGSIKGQFF. The chain has TRBV2 and TRBJ2-1; D gene unclear. Germline V gene data show CDR1 as SNHLY and CDR2 as FYNNEI. The CDR3 has 12 amino acids. V gave up 7 bases and J gave up 12 bases, with 16 bases separating them.

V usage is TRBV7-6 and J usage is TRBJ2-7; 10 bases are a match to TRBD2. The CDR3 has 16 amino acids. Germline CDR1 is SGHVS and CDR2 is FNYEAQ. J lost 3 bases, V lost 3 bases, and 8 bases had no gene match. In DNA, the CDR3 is TGTGCCAGCAGCTTGATTCCCGGACTAGCGGACTACGAGCAGTACTTC. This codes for CASSLIPGLADYEQYF.